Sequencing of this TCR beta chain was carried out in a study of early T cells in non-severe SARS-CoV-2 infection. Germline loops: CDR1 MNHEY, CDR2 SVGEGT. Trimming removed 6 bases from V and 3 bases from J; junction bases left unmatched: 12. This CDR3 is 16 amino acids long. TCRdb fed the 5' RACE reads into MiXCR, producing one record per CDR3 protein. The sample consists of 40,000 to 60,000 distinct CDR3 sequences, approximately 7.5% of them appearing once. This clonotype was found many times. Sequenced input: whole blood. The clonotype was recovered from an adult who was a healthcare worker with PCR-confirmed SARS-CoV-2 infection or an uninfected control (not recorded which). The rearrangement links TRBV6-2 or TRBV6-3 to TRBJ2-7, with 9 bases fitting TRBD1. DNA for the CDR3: TGTGCCAGCAGGGACAGGGGTGATTTTTTCCTCTACGAGCAGTACTTC. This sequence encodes CASRDRGDFFLYEQYF.